This T cell receptor beta chain is drawn from a study of Graves' ophthalmopathy and Graves' hyperthyroidism. The germline V gene has CDR1 SEHNR and CDR2 FQNEAQ (reference sequence). The CDR3 has 13 amino acids. The V gene lost 2 bases and the J gene lost 5 bases, with 9 bases spanning the gap. This clonotype was found many times. RNA transcripts yielded amplified TCR beta CDR3 regions. HTBI primers were used in a first-round RT-PCR, which preceded a second-round multiplex PCR. One entry per CDR3 protein results from TCRdb running MiXCR on the multiplex PCR reads. This table has 200,000 to 250,000 distinct CDR3 sequences, roughly 21% appearing once.

This clonotype was obtained from a woman in her forties or fifties with Graves' ophthalmopathy. The sample consisted of peripheral blood. V usage is TRBV7-9 and J usage is TRBJ1-1; TRBD1 might be the D (5 bases). CDR3 nucleotide sequence: TGTGCCAGCAGCTTATGGGGGGAGACTGAAGCTTTCTTT. Protein: CASSLWGETEAFF.